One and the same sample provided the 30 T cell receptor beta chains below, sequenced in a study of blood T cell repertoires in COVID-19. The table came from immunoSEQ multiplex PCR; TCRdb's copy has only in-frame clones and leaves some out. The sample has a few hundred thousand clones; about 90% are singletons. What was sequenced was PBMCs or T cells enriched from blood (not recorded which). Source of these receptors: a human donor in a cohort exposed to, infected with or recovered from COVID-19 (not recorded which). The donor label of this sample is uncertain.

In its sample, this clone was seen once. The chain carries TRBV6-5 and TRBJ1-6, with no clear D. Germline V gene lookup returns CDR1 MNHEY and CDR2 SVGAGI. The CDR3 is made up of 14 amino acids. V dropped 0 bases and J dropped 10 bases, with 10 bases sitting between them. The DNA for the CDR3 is TGTGCCAGCAGTTACTCCTCCCCTAGGTCACCCCTCCACTTT. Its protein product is CASSYSSPRSPLHF.

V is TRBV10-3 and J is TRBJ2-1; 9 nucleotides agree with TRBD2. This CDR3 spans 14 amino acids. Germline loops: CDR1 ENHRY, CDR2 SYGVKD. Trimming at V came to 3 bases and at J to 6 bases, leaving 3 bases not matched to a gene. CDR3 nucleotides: TGTGCCATCAGTGAAGCGGGGGGCCCCAATGAGCAGTTCTTC. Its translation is CAISEAGGPNEQFF.

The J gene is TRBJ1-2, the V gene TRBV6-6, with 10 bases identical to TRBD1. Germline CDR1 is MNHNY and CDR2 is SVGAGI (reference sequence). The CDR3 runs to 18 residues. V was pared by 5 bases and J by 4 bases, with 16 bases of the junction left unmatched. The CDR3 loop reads CASSPPPGTGAVIYGYTF. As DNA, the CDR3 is TGTGCCAGCAGTCCTCCGCCGGGGACAGGGGCCGTAATCTATGGCTACACCTTC.

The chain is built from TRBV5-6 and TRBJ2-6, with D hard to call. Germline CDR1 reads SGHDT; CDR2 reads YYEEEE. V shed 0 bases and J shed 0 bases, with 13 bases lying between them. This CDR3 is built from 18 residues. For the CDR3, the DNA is TGTGCCAGCAGCTTGGGGCAGACATTAGTCTCTGGGGCCAACGTCCTGACTTTC. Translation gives CASSLGQTLVSGANVLTF.

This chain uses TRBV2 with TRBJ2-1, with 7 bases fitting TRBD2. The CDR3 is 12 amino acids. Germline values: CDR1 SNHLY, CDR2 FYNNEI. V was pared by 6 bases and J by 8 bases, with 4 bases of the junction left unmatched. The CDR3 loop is CASRGGVDEQFF. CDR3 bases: TGTGCCAGCAGGGGAGGGGTGGATGAGCAGTTCTTC.

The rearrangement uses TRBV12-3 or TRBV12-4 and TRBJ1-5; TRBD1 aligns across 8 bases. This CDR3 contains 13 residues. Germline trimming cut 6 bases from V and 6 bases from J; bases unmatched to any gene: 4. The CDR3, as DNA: TGTGCCAGCAGGCAGGGGGCGCGTCAGCCCCAGCATTTT. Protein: CASRQGARQPQHF.

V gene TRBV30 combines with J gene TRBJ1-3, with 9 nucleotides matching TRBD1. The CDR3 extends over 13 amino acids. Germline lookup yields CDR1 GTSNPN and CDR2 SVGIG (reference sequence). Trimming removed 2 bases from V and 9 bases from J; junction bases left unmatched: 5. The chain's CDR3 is CAWSPGQGITIYF. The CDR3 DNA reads TGTGCCTGGAGTCCCGGACAGGGGATCACCATATATTTT.

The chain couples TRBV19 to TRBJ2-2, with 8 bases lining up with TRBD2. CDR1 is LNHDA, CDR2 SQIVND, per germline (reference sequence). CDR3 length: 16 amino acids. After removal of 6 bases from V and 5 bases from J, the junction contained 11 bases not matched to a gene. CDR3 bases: TGTGCCAGTAGCCACCCCGGGACTAGTAAAACCGGGGAGCTGTTTTTT. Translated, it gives CASSHPGTSKTGELFF.

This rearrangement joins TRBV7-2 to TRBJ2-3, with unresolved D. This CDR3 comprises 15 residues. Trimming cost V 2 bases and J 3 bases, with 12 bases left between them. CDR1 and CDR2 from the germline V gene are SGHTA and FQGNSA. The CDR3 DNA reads TGTGCCAGCAGCTTAATTCCAACGGTTACAGATACGCAGTATTTT. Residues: CASSLIPTVTDTQYF.

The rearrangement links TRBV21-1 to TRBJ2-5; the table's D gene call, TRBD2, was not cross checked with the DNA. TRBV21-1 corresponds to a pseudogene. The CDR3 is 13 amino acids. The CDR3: CASSTPRDSQPYF. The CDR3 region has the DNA TGTGCCAGCAGCACCCCGCGGGACTCCCAGCCGTACTTC.

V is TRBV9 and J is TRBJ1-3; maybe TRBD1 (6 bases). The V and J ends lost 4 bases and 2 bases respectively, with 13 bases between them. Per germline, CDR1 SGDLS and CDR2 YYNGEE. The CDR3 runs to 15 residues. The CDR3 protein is CASSPEGGPGNTIYF. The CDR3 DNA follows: TGTGCCAGCAGCCCCGAGGGGGGGCCTGGAAACACCATATATTTT.

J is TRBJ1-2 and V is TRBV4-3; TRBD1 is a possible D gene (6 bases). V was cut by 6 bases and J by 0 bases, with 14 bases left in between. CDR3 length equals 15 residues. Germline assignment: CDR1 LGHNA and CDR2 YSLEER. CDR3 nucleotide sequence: TGCGCCAGCAGTCGCGAACAGGGTACTAACTATGGCTACACCTTC. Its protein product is CASSREQGTNYGYTF.

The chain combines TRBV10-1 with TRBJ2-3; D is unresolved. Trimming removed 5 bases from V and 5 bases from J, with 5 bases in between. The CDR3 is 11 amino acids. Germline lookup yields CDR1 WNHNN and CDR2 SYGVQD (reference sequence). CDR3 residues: CASSSGDTQYF. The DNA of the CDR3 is TGCGCCAGCAGTTCGGGAGATACGCAGTATTTT.

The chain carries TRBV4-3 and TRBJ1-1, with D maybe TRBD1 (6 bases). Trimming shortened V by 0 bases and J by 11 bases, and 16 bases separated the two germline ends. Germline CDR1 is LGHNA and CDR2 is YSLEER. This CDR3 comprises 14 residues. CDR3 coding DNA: TGCGCCAGCAGCCAAGACCTACAGGGATGGGAGGCTTTCTTT. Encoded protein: CASSQDLQGWEAFF.

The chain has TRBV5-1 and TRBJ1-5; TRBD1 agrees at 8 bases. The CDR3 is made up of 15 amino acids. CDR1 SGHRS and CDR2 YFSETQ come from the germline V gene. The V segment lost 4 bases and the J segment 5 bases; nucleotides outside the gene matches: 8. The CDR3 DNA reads TGCGCCAGCAGCCATGGGACAGGACAAGATCAGCCCCAGCATTTT. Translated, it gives CASSHGTGQDQPQHF.

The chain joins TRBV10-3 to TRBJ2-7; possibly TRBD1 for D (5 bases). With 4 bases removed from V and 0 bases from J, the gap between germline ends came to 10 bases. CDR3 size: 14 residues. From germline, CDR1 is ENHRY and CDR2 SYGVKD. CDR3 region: CAISAGSSSYEQYF. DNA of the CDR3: TGTGCCATCAGTGCAGGGTCGAGCTCCTACGAGCAGTACTTC.

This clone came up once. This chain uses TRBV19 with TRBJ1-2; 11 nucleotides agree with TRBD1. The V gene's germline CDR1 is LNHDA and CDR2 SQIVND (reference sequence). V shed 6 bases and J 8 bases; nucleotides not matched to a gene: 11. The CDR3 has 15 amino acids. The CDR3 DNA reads TGTGCCAGTAGCAACCGGGACAGGGGGATTAACGGCTACACCTTC. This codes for CASSNRDRGINGYTF.

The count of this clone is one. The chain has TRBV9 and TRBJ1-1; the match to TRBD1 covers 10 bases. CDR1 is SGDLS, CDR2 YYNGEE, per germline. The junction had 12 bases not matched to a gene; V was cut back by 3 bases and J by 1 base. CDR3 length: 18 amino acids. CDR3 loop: CASSAQVPGQGTNTEAFF. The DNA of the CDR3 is TGTGCCAGCAGCGCTCAAGTCCCGGGACAGGGGACGAACACTGAAGCTTTCTTT.

The CDR3 loop is CASSRQGDSGNTIYF. CDR3 sequence (DNA): TGTGCCAGCAGCCGACAGGGCGACTCTGGAAACACCATATATTTT. This chain uses TRBV6-5 with TRBJ1-3; 7 bases map to TRBD1. This CDR3 comprises 15 residues. Germline V lookup: CDR1 MNHEY, CDR2 SVGAGI. Trimming cost V 6 bases and J 0 bases; bases outside gene matches: 5.

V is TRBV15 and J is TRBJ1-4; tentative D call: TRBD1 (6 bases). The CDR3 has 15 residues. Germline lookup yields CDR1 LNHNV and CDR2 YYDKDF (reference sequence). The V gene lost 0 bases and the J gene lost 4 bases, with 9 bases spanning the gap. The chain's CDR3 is CATSRDGTLNEKLFF. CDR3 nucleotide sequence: TGTGCCACCAGCAGAGACGGGACACTTAATGAAAAACTGTTTTTT.

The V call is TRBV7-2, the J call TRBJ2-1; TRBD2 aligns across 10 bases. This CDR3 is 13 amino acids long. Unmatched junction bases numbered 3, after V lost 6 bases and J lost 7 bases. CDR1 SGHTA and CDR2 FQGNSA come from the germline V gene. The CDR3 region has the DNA TGTGCCAGCAGAGCGGGGGGGCAGAATGAGCAGTTCTTC. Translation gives CASRAGGQNEQFF. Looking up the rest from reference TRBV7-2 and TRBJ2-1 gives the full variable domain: GAGVSQSPSNKVTEKGKDVELRCDPISGHTALYWYRQSLGQGLEFLIYFQGNSAPDKSGLPSDRFSAERTGGSVSTLTIQRTQQEDSAVYLCASRAGGQNEQFFGPGTRLTVL.

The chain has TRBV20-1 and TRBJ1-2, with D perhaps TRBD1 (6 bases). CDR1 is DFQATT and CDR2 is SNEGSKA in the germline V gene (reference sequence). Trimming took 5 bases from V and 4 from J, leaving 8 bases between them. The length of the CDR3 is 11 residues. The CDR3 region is CSAPTGYGYTF. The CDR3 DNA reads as TGCAGTGCTCCGACAGGCTATGGCTACACCTTC.

The CDR3 region is CASSNGQGETGELFF. The CDR3 region has the DNA TGTGCCAGCAGCAATGGACAGGGGGAAACCGGGGAGCTGTTTTTT. V usage is TRBV3-1 (or the pseudogene TRBV3-2) and J usage is TRBJ2-2; 10 bases map to TRBD1. The CDR3 runs 15 residues. J lost 5 bases, V lost 5 bases, and 5 bases had no gene match. Germline CDR1 is LGHDT and CDR2 is YNNKEL (reference sequence).

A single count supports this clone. For the CDR3, the DNA is TGTGCCATCAGTGAGATGGAGGGGGGGGGCACAGATACGCAGTATTTT. This gives the protein CAISEMEGGGTDTQYF. The chain employs TRBV10-3 and TRBJ2-3, with a possible D match to TRBD2 (7 bases). The CDR3 is made up of 16 amino acids. Germline values: CDR1 ENHRY, CDR2 SYGVKD. V lost 2 bases and J 1 base, leaving 13 bases between the germline ends.

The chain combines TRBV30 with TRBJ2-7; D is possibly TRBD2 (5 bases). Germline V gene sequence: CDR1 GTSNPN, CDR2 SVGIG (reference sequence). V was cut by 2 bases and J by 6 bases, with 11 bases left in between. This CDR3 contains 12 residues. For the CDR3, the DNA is TGTGCCTGGAGTCCAGAGGGAGTCGAGCAGTACTTC. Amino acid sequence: CAWSPEGVEQYF.

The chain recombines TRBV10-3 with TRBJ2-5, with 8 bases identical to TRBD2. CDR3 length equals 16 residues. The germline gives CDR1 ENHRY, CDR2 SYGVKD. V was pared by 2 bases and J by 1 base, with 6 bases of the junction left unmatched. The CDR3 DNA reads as TGTGCCATCAGTGAGGGTCGCGGGGGGCCCCAAGAGACCCAGTACTTC. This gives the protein CAISEGRGGPQETQYF.

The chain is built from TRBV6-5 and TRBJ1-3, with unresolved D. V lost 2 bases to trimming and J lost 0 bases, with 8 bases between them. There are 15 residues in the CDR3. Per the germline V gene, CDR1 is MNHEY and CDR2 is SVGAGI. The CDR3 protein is CASSYLGNSGNTIYF. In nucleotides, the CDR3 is TGTGCCAGCAGTTACCTCGGGAACTCTGGAAACACCATATATTTT.

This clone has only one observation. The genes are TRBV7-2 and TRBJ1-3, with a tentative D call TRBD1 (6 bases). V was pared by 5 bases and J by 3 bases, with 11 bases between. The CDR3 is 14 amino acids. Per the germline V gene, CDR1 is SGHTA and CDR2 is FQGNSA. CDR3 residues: CASSPGAGGNTIYF. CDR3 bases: TGTGCCAGCAGCCCAGGGGCGGGTGGAAACACCATATATTTT.

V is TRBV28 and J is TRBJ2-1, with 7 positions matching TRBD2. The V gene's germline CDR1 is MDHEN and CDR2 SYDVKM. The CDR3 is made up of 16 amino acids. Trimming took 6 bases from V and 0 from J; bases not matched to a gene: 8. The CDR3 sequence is CASSSLSSGSYNEQFF. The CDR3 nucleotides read TGTGCCAGCAGCTCTCTCTCTAGCGGCTCCTACAATGAGCAGTTCTTC.

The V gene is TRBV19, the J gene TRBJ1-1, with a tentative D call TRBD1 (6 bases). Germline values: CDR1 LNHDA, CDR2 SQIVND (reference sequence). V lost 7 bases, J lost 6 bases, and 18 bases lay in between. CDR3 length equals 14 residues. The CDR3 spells CASMETGRVPEAFF. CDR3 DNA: TGTGCCAGTATGGAAACAGGGAGGGTCCCTGAAGCTTTCTTT. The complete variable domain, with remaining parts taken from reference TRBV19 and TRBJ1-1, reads DGGITQSPKYLFRKEGQNVTLSCEQNLNHDAMYWYRQDPGQGLRLIYYSQIVNDFQKGDIAEGYSVSREKKESFPLTVTSAQKNPTAFYLCASMETGRVPEAFFGQGTRLTVV.